Below, 14 T cell receptor beta chains from the same sample are listed, as sequenced in a study of blood T cells in healthy people across ages. PCR was performed a second time for roughly 7 to 11 cycles using a sample-barcoded 5' primer and a J-beta primer mix. TCRdb re-called the 5' RACE reads with MiXCR, one entry per CDR3 protein. Seen here are approximately 800,000 distinct CDR3 sequences, about 48% observed once, and the top ten hold about 42%. Material: blood. These receptors were obtained from a man aged 80 or over in good health.

This chain links TRBV11-2 with TRBJ2-5; TRBD2 is a possible D gene (6 bases). The J call could be wrong; TRBJ2-7 is a better fit for the DNA end. The germline V gene has CDR1 SGHAT and CDR2 FQNNGV. The CDR3 extends over 14 amino acids. Here the CDR3 reads CASSWGLAVYEQYF. DNA of the CDR3: TGTGCCAGCAGTTGGGGCTTAGCGGTCTACGAGCAGTACTTC.

This clonotype was recorded a few times. This may stem from a read error, because a much larger clone lies one nucleotide away. The rearrangement uses TRBV10-3 and TRBJ2-7; D uncertain. The V gene's germline CDR1 is ENHRY and CDR2 SYGVKD. This CDR3 is built from 11 residues. The CDR3 region has the DNA TGTGCCTCTGGTAGCTCCTACGGGCAGTACTTC. Its protein is CASGSSYGQYF.

V gene TRBV5-5 combines with J gene TRBJ2-3; D ambiguous. CDR3 length: 13 residues. CDR1 and CDR2 (germline): SGHKS, YYEKEE (reference sequence). The V and J ends lost 0 bases and 5 bases respectively, with 7 bases between them. The CDR3 DNA reads as TGTGCCAGCAGCTTGGGGCCAGTAGATACGCAGTATTTT. Its translation is CASSLGPVDTQYF.

CDR3 bases: TGCAGTTCGGGACAGACGAACACTGAAGCTTTCTTT. Residues: CSSGQTNTEAFF. The gene calls are TRBV20-1 and TRBJ1-1, with 7 bases aligning to TRBD1. CDR1 is DFQATT, CDR2 SNEGSKA, per germline (reference sequence). This CDR3 comprises 12 residues. J lost 1 base, V lost 8 bases, and 4 bases had no gene match.

This clonotype was seen a few times. This rearrangement joins TRBV29-1 to TRBJ1-1, with D possibly TRBD1 on 5 matching bases. V was pared by 7 bases and J by 1 base, with 16 bases between. The CDR3 extends over 14 amino acids. Germline lookup yields CDR1 SQVTM and CDR2 ANQGSEA. Written as DNA, the CDR3 is TGCAGCGCAGCGGGGGAGGGCCGGAACACTGAAGCTTTCTTT. Protein: CSAAGEGRNTEAFF.

This clonotype occurred a few times. V gene TRBV7-2 combines with J gene TRBJ1-5; no firm D call. The CDR3 extends over 15 amino acids. Germline V gene lookup returns CDR1 SGHTA and CDR2 FQGNSA. The V and J ends lost 5 bases and 0 bases respectively, with 11 bases between them. DNA of the CDR3: TGTGCCAGCAGCCCGGACGGGTATAGCAATCAGCCCCAGCATTTT. Translating it yields CASSPDGYSNQPQHF.

The chain couples TRBV13 to TRBJ2-3, with D unclear. V was cut by 3 bases and J by 7 bases, with 11 bases left in between. The CDR3 length is 13 residues. CDR1 PRHDT and CDR2 FYEKMQ come from the germline V gene (reference sequence). CDR3 nucleotides: TGTGCCAGCAGCTTTGGAAAGAGAAATACGCAGTATTTT. As protein: CASSFGKRNTQYF. Supplemented by reference TRBV13 and TRBJ2-3, the full variable domain reads AAGVIQSPRHLIKEKRETATLKCYPIPRHDTVYWYQQGPGQDPQFLISFYEKMQSDKGSIPDRFSAQQFSDYHSELNMSSLELGDSALYFCASSFGKRNTQYFGPGTRLTVL.

The chain joins TRBV18 to TRBJ1-1; TRBD1 matches 9 bases. Germline V lookup: CDR1 KGHSH, CDR2 LQKENI. The CDR3 sequence is 15 residues long. V dropped 4 bases and J dropped 4; count of bases not matched to a gene: 7. CDR3 amino acids: CASSLNRGQGTEAFF. For the CDR3, the DNA is TGTGCCAGCTCACTTAACAGGGGGCAAGGCACTGAAGCTTTCTTT.

This clonotype was detected a few times. The chain recombines TRBV4-1 with TRBJ2-6; 7 positions agree with TRBD2. With 2 bases clipped from V and 1 base from J, the junction kept 11 bases outside the gene matches. CDR1 is MGHRA and CDR2 is YSYEKL in the germline V gene. The CDR3 has 19 amino acids. The CDR3 is CASSQKSRQGGSGANVLTF. The CDR3, as DNA: TGCGCCAGCAGCCAAAAGTCCCGTCAGGGAGGGTCTGGGGCCAACGTCCTGACTTTC.

This clonotype showed up just a few times. This chain links TRBV28 with TRBJ2-5; a possible D gene is TRBD1 (6 bases). V was cut by 4 bases and J by 5 bases, with 17 bases left in between. CDR1 and CDR2 (germline): MDHEN, SYDVKM. The CDR3 has 15 amino acids. CDR3: CASSSTPQGRETQYF. The CDR3 DNA follows: TGTGCCAGCAGTTCCACCCCACAGGGACGGGAGACCCAGTACTTC.

This clonotype was observed a handful of times. The chain links TRBV10-3 to TRBJ2-1; 8 nucleotides match TRBD2. Germline CDR1 reads ENHRY; CDR2 reads SYGVKD. The CDR3 spans 14 residues. V lost 7 bases, J lost 7 bases, and 9 bases stayed unmatched. DNA for the CDR3: TGTGCCATCACCCCGGGACTAGGTAGGAATGAGCAGTTCTTC. It is translated as CAITPGLGRNEQFF.

As regards this clonotype: A much larger clone differs from this one at a single base, so this may be a read error. V and J are TRBV20-1 and TRBJ1-4; TRBD1 aligns across 7 bases. Germline V lookup: CDR1 DFQATT, CDR2 SNEGSKA (reference sequence). Trimming cost V 6 bases and J 10 bases; bases outside gene matches: 11. This CDR3 has 13 residues. The CDR3 spells CSARPGQLGKLFF. In DNA, the CDR3 is TGCAGTGCGCGACCGGGACAGCTTGGAAAACTGTTTTTT.

This clonotype was counted between two and nine times. The gene calls are TRBV3-1 and TRBJ2-7; no reliable D call. The V end lost 4 bases, the J end lost 0 bases, and 7 bases lay between the germline ends. This CDR3 has 13 residues. CDR1 and CDR2 from the germline V gene are LGHDT and YNNKEL (reference sequence). This CDR3 reads CASSRRPSYEQYF. Written as DNA, the CDR3 is TGTGCCAGCAGCCGACGTCCCTCCTACGAGCAGTACTTC.

Only a few counts were recorded for this clonotype. The chain combines TRBV29-1 with TRBJ2-1; D ambiguous. Trimming took off 6 bases at V and 3 bases at J, with 12 bases between the two ends. The V gene's germline CDR1 is SQVTM and CDR2 ANQGSEA. This CDR3 has 13 amino acids. The CDR3 sequence: CSVVKLFYNEQFF. CDR3 in DNA: TGCAGCGTCGTTAAACTATTCTACAATGAGCAGTTCTTC.